The 3 T cell receptor beta chains presented below share a single source sample, sequenced in a study of blood T cell repertoires in COVID-19. The protocol was immunoSEQ multiplex PCR, while the TCRdb copy is restricted to in-frame clones and leaves out a portion. The sample records approximately 70,000 clones, around 90% being singletons. Input material: peripheral blood. The receptor source for this set is a woman between 45 and 65 years old with COVID-19, enrolled during active disease.

The chain is built from TRBV7-2 and TRBJ2-3, with 11 bases that match TRBD1. Germline V gives CDR1 SGHTA, CDR2 FQGNSA. V lost 4 bases, J lost 8 bases, and 5 bases stayed unmatched. The CDR3 loop spans 14 amino acids. The CDR3 region is CASSSPGQGGTQYF. CDR3 nucleotides: TGTGCCAGCAGCTCTCCGGGACAGGGGGGTACGCAGTATTTT. Together with reference TRBV7-2 and TRBJ2-3, the CDR3 gives the full variable domain: GAGVSQSPSNKVTEKGKDVELRCDPISGHTALYWYRQSLGQGLEFLIYFQGNSAPDKSGLPSDRFSAERTGGSVSTLTIQRTQQEDSAVYLCASSSPGQGGTQYFGPGTRLTVL.

The chain links TRBV28 to TRBJ2-1; 7 bases map to TRBD2. V dropped 2 bases and J dropped 1; count of bases not matched to a gene: 5. This CDR3 contains 16 residues. Germline CDR1 and CDR2: MDHEN and SYDVKM. The DNA for the CDR3 is TGTGCCAGCAGTTTAGGGGCGGGAGCTTCCTACAATGAGCAGTTCTTC. Its protein is CASSLGAGASYNEQFF.

This chain links TRBV6-6 with TRBJ2-2; maybe TRBD1 (6 bases). CDR1 MNHNY and CDR2 SVGAGI come from the germline V gene (reference sequence). CDR3 length: 16 residues. The germline V and J ends were trimmed by 0 bases and 4 bases, with 12 bases remaining between them. CDR3 nucleotides: TGTGCCAGCAGTTACTCTGGGGGCCGGGTCACCGGGGAGCTGTTTTTT. Translated: CASSYSGGRVTGELFF.